Presented here are 19 T cell receptor beta chains from one specimen sequenced in a study of shared clonotypes between healthy human individuals (dated by TCRdb to the early 2020s). To prepare the library, the immunoSEQ multiplex PCR assay was applied. This immuneACCESS table, as held by TCRdb, lists in-frame sequences with V and J called but not all clones. Of the missing ones, under half trace to an unresolved V gene in checked studies; the others have no known cause. Within this sample are approximately 740,000 clones, with over 90% of them counted one time only. Of the sample, around 24% falls within the top ten clones. CD8 naive samples were obtained by positive selection for CCR7 among CD45RO-negative cells, yielding a CD45RA+CCR7+ population from which TemRA cells were excluded. The sequencing sample was made of naive CD8+ T cells sorted from blood. This sample's cell subset or site label indicates: CD45RA+CCR7+. These receptors all come from a young man in good health.

The V call is TRBV27, the J call TRBJ2-1; 8 bases fit TRBD1. The germline gives CDR1 MNHEY, CDR2 SMNVEV (reference sequence). The V and J ends lost 2 bases and 6 bases, in that order; junction bases with no gene match: 6. The CDR3 is 15 residues long. DNA for the CDR3: TGTGCCAGCAGTTTAGCAGGGGGCGCCCTCAATGAGCAGTTCTTC. This sequence encodes CASSLAGGALNEQFF.

This chain links TRBV6-1 with TRBJ2-7; 10 bases align to TRBD2. The germline V gene encodes CDR1 MNHNS and CDR2 SASEGT. J was trimmed by 5 bases and V by 0 bases; bases with no gene match: 10. There are 17 residues in the CDR3. Here the CDR3 DNA reads TGTGCCAGCAGTGAAGCGGGGGGACTAGCGTGGTCCCACGAGCAGTACTTC. Amino acids: CASSEAGGLAWSHEQYF.

A few counts support this clone. V usage is TRBV19 and J usage is TRBJ1-5; unclear D gene. The CDR3 runs to 16 residues. V was clipped by 3 bases and J by 7 bases, with 19 bases between them. In germline, CDR1 is LNHDA, CDR2 SQIVND (reference sequence). The CDR3 sequence is CASSILARGSGQPQHF. CDR3 DNA sequence: TGTGCCAGTAGTATTCTCGCCCGGGGATCGGGGCAGCCCCAGCATTTT. The full variable domain, rest sourced from reference TRBV19 and TRBJ1-5, is DGGITQSPKYLFRKEGQNVTLSCEQNLNHDAMYWYRQDPGQGLRLIYYSQIVNDFQKGDIAEGYSVSREKKESFPLTVTSAQKNPTAFYLCASSILARGSGQPQHFGDGTRLSIL.

The V call is TRBV5-4, the J call TRBJ2-7, with D unclear. The germline V gene has CDR1 SGHNT and CDR2 YYREEE (reference sequence). Trimming removed 4 bases from V and 3 bases from J, with 11 bases in between. The CDR3 is 13 residues long. The DNA of the CDR3 is TGTGCCAGCAGCGAGTGGACCCTCTACGAGCAGTACTTC. It specifies CASSEWTLYEQYF.

This clone was counted a few times. The rearrangement links TRBV7-9 to TRBJ1-5, with 7 bases identical to TRBD1. CDR3 length equals 14 residues. Germline-derived CDR1 and CDR2 are SEHNR and FQNEAQ (reference sequence). The V segment lost 1 base and the J segment 4 bases; nucleotides outside the gene matches: 1. The CDR3 DNA follows: TGTGCCAGCAGCTTAGAGGGGGCGAATCAGCCCCAGCATTTT. Translation: CASSLEGANQPQHF.

The chain recombines TRBV16 with TRBJ2-1; TRBD2 is a possible D gene (5 bases). The V and J ends lost 11 bases and 7 bases respectively, with 15 bases between them. This CDR3 is built from 12 residues. Germline assignment: CDR1 KGHSY and CDR2 FQNENV. This CDR3 reads CAGGRLVNEQFF. CDR3 sequence (DNA): TGTGCCGGAGGACGACTTGTGAATGAGCAGTTCTTC.

This rearrangement joins TRBV28 to TRBJ1-3; no reliable D call. The CDR3 runs 15 residues. V dropped 8 bases and J dropped 0 bases, with 14 bases sitting between them. Germline CDR1 reads MDHEN; CDR2 reads SYDVKM. The CDR3 DNA reads as TGTGCCAGCTACGGTATAATGGGCTCTGGAAACACCATATATTTT. Translating it yields CASYGIMGSGNTIYF.

The chain links TRBV27 to TRBJ1-1; no clear D gene. This CDR3 is built from 13 residues. Trimming cost V 2 bases and J 4 bases, with 8 bases left between them. Germline V CDR1 and CDR2: MNHEY, SMNVEV (reference sequence). The CDR3, as DNA: TGTGCCAGCAGTTTAGAGGTAGGCACTGAAGCTTTCTTT. This gives the protein CASSLEVGTEAFF.

V is TRBV9 and J is TRBJ1-1; TRBD1 is a possible D gene (6 bases). The CDR3 spans 14 residues. Trimming stripped 0 bases from V and 1 base from J, with 7 bases between. Germline lookup yields CDR1 SGDLS and CDR2 YYNGEE. The CDR3 reads CASSVAGANTEAFF. In DNA form, the CDR3 reads TGTGCCAGCAGCGTAGCGGGGGCGAACACTGAAGCTTTCTTT.

The chain links TRBV25-1 to TRBJ2-1, with 7 bases identical to TRBD1. Trimming took 4 bases from V and 4 from J; bases not matched to a gene: 10. The CDR3 has 16 amino acids. Germline CDR1 MGHDK, CDR2 SYGVNS. The CDR3 here is CASSASRDSQYNEQFF. DNA for the CDR3: TGTGCCAGCAGTGCTTCCCGGGACAGCCAGTACAATGAGCAGTTCTTC.

To note about this clone: Distinct nucleotide sequences in the sample also encode this CDR3. This sequence joins TRBV7-2 and TRBJ2-7; D remains unclear. Germline V gives CDR1 SGHTA, CDR2 FQGNSA. With 3 bases removed from V and 0 bases from J, the gap between germline ends came to 3 bases. There are 12 residues in the CDR3. The DNA of the CDR3 is TGTGCCAGCAGCTTGAGCTCCTACGAGCAGTACTTC. Translating it yields CASSLSSYEQYF.

This rearrangement joins TRBV11-2 to TRBJ2-7; D gene ambiguous. Deletions cut 8 bases from V and 5 bases from J, with 10 bases between. CDR1 is SGHAT and CDR2 is FQNNGV in the germline V gene. This CDR3 comprises 11 residues. CDR3 region: CASSEFHEQYF. Here the CDR3 DNA reads TGTGCCAGCTCTGAGTTCCACGAGCAGTACTTC.

For the CDR3, the DNA is TGTGCCAGCAGTTTTTTGGCTAGTAACAATGAGCAGTTCTTC. Protein sequence: CASSFLASNNEQFF. J is TRBJ2-1 and V is TRBV28; D remains ambiguous. V was shortened by 3 bases and J by 5 bases, with 11 bases between the two germline ends. CDR1 and CDR2 from the germline V gene are MDHEN and SYDVKM. The CDR3 extends over 14 amino acids. The whole variable domain, filled in from reference TRBV28 and TRBJ2-1, reads DVKVTQSSRYLVKRTGEKVFLECVQDMDHENMFWYRQDPGLGLRLIYFSYDVKMKEKGDIPEGYSVSREKKERFSLILESASTNQTSMYLCASSFLASNNEQFFGPGTRLTVL.

The chain is built from TRBV6-5 and TRBJ2-1, with 7 positions matching TRBD1. CDR1 is MNHEY and CDR2 is SVGAGI in the germline V gene. This CDR3 contains 15 residues. J lost 5 bases, V lost 0 bases, and 4 bases had no gene match. The CDR3 loop is CASSYSLGTDNEQFF. The CDR3 nucleotides read TGTGCCAGCAGTTACTCTTTGGGGACAGACAATGAGCAGTTCTTC.

The chain employs TRBV14 and TRBJ2-5, with D maybe TRBD2 (6 bases). The V and J ends lost 1 base and 4 bases respectively, with 13 bases between them. The CDR3 totals 15 residues. Germline V gene lookup returns CDR1 SGHDN and CDR2 FVKESK. The CDR3 nucleotides are TGTGCCAGCAGCCAAGTCCCCACGGGACTAGAGACCCAGTACTTC. Protein product: CASSQVPTGLETQYF.

The genes are TRBV7-2 and TRBJ2-7; possible D gene TRBD1, 6 bases. CDR1 is SGHTA, CDR2 FQGNSA, per germline. The CDR3 is 11 residues long. V was cut by 6 bases and J by 6 bases, with 9 bases left in between. CDR3 protein: CASSTGFEQYF. DNA for the CDR3: TGTGCCAGCAGTACAGGGTTCGAGCAGTACTTC.

The chain recombines TRBV9 with TRBJ1-2; tentatively, D is TRBD1 (5 bases). V lost 2 bases to trimming and J lost 0 bases, with 11 bases between them. The CDR3 loop spans 15 amino acids. Germline-derived CDR1 and CDR2 are SGDLS and YYNGEE. The CDR3 protein is CASSVEGRSNYGYTF. CDR3 DNA sequence: TGTGCCAGCAGCGTCGAGGGACGATCTAACTATGGCTACACCTTC.

This rearrangement joins TRBV15 to TRBJ2-2; 7 positions match TRBD1. Germline V gene lookup returns CDR1 LNHNV and CDR2 YYDKDF (reference sequence). The CDR3 loop spans 14 amino acids. With V trimmed by 8 bases and J by 4 bases, 7 bases remained unmatched. The CDR3 reads CATCPGGSTGELFF. CDR3 bases: TGTGCCACCTGCCCAGGGGGTTCCACCGGGGAGCTGTTTTTT. Combining the CDR3 with reference TRBV15 and TRBJ2-2 gives the whole variable domain DAMVIQNPRYQVTQFGKPVTLSCSQTLNHNVMYWYQQKSSQAPKLLFHYYDKDFNNEADTPDNFQSRRPNTSFCFLDIRSPGLGDTAMYLCATCPGGSTGELFFGEGSRLTVL.

The chain uses TRBV28 and TRBJ2-7; 7 nucleotides align to TRBD2. Germline trimming cut 4 bases from V and 2 bases from J; bases unmatched to any gene: 11. This CDR3 spans 16 amino acids. In germline, CDR1 is MDHEN, CDR2 SYDVKM. The CDR3 reads CASSSLANQTPYEQYF. The CDR3 DNA sequence: TGTGCCAGCAGTTCACTAGCGAATCAAACCCCCTACGAGCAGTACTTC.